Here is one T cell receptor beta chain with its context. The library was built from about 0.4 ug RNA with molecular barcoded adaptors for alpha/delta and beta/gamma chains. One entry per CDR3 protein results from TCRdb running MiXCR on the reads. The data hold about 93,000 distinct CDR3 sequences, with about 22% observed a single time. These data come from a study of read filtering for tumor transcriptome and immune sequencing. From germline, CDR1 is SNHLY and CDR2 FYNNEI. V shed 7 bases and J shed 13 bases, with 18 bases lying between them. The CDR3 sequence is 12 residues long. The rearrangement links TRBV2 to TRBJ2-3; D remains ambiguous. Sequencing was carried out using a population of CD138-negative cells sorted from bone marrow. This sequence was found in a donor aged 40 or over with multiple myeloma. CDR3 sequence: CASTYGRVEEYF. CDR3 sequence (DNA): TGTGCCAGCACATACGGACGGGTCGAGGAGTATTTT.